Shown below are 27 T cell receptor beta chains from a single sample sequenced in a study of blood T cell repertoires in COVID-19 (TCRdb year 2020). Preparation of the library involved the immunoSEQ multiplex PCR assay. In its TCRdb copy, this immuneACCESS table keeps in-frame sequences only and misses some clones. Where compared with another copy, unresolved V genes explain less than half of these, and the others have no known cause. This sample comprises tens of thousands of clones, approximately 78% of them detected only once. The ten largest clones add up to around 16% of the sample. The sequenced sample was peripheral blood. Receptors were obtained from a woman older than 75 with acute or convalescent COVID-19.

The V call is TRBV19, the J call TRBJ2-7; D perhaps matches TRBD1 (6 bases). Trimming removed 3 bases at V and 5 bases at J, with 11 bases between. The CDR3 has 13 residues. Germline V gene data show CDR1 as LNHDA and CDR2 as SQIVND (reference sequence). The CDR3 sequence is CASSMGQGNEQYF. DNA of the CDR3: TGTGCCAGTAGTATGGGTCAGGGGAACGAGCAGTACTTC. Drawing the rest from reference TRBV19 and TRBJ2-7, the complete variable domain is DGGITQSPKYLFRKEGQNVTLSCEQNLNHDAMYWYRQDPGQGLRLIYYSQIVNDFQKGDIAEGYSVSREKKESFPLTVTSAQKNPTAFYLCASSMGQGNEQYFGPGTRLTVT.

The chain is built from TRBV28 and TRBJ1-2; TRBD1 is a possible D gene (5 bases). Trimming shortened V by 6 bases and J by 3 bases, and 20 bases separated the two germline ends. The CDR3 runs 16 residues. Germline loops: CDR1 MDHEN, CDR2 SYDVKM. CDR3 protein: CASRLGPPYGYYGYTF. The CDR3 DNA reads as TGTGCCAGCAGGTTGGGGCCCCCCTACGGTTACTATGGCTACACCTTC.

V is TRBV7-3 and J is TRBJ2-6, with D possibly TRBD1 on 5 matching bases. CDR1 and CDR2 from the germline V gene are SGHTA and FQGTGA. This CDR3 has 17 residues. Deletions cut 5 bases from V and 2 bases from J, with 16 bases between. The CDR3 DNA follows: TGTGCCAGCAGCCCAATGTCCCCAGGGACTGGGGCCAACGTCCTGACTTTC. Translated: CASSPMSPGTGANVLTF.

The CDR3 reads CAWSRGAQPQHF. The CDR3 coding sequence is TGTGCCTGGAGCAGGGGCGCTCAGCCCCAGCATTTT. This chain connects TRBV30 to TRBJ1-5; D possibly corresponds to TRBD1 (6 bases). The CDR3 length is 12 residues. Germline V gene sequence: CDR1 GTSNPN, CDR2 SVGIG (reference sequence). Between the trimmed V and J ends, which lost 3 bases and 6 bases, there was a span of 9 bases.

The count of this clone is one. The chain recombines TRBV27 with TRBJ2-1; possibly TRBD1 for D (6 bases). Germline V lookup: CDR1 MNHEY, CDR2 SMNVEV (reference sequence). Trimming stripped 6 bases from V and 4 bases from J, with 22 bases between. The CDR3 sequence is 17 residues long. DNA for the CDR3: TGTGCCAGCAGGGCCATGCAGGGGCGCCGGAATTACAATGAGCAGTTCTTC. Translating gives CASRAMQGRRNYNEQFF.

The CDR3 loop is CASSRDRGNTEAFF. For the CDR3, the DNA is TGTGCCAGCAGCCGGGACAGGGGAAACACTGAAGCTTTCTTT. The chain employs TRBV11-2 and TRBJ1-1; 10 bases align to TRBD1. V was pared by 5 bases and J by 2 bases, with 2 bases of the junction left unmatched. The germline gives CDR1 SGHAT, CDR2 FQNNGV. CDR3 length: 14 amino acids.

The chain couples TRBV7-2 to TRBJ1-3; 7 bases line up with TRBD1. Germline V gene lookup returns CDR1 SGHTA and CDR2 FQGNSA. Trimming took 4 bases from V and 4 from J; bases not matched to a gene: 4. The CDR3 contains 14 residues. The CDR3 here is CASSSPGQGNTIYF. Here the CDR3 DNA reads TGTGCCAGCAGCTCGCCGGGACAGGGAAACACCATATATTTT.

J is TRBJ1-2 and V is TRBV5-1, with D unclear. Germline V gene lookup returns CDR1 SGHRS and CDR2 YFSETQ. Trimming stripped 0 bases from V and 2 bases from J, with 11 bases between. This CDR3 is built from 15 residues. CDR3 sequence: CASSLVPGENYGYTF. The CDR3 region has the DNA TGCGCCAGCAGCTTGGTCCCCGGGGAGAACTATGGCTACACCTTC.

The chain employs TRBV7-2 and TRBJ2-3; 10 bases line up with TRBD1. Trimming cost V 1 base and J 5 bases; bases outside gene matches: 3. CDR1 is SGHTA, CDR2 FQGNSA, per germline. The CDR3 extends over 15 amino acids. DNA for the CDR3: TGTGCCAGCAGCTTAGGACAGGGGGCCGTAGATACGCAGTATTTT. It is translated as CASSLGQGAVDTQYF.

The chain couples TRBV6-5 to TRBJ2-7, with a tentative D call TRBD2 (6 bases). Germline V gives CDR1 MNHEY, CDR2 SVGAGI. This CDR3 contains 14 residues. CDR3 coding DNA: TGTGCGCATCGTTGGGGGACTTTTTCCTACGAGCAGTACTTC. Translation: CAHRWGTFSYEQYF.

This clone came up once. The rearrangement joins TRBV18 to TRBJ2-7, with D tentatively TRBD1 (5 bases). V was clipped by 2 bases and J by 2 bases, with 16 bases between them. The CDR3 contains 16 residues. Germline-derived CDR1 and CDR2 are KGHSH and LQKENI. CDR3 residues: CASSPGAQPGAYEQYF. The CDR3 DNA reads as TGTGCCAGCTCACCAGGGGCCCAACCGGGCGCCTACGAGCAGTACTTC. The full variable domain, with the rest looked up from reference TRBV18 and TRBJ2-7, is NAGVMQNPRHLVRRRGQEARLRCSPMKGHSHVYWYRQLPEEGLKFMVYLQKENIIDESGMPKERFSAEFPKEGPSILRIQQVVRGDSAAYFCASSPGAQPGAYEQYFGPGTRLTVT.

The DNA for the CDR3 is TGTGCCAGCAGCTTAAAGTCTAGCGGGACGTGGGGAGAGACCCAGTACTTC. Translated: CASSLKSSGTWGETQYF. The chain employs TRBV6-2 or TRBV6-3 and TRBJ2-5; 9 bases map to TRBD2. Trimming at V came to 6 bases and at J to 4 bases, leaving 15 bases not matched to a gene. The CDR3 is 17 residues long. Looked up from germline, CDR1 is MNHEY and CDR2 is SVGEGT.

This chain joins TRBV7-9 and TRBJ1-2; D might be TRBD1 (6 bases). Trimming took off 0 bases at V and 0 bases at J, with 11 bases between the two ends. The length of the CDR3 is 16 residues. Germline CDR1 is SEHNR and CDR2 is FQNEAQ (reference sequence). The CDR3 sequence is CASSLASTGTNYGYTF. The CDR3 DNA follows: TGTGCCAGCAGCTTAGCGTCTACAGGGACTAACTATGGCTACACCTTC.

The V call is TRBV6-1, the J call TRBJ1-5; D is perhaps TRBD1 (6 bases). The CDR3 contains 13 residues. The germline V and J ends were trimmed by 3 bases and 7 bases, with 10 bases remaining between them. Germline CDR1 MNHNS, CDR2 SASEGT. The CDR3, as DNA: TGTGCCAGCAGTGACAGGGGCGGCCAGCCCCAGCATTTT. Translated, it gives CASSDRGGQPQHF.

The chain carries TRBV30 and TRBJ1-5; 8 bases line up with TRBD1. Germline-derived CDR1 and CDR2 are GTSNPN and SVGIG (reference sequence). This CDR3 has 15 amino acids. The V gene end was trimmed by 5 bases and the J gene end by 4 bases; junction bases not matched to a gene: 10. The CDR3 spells CAWEKGQVKNQPQHF. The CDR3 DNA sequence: TGTGCCTGGGAAAAGGGACAGGTAAAAAATCAGCCCCAGCATTTT.

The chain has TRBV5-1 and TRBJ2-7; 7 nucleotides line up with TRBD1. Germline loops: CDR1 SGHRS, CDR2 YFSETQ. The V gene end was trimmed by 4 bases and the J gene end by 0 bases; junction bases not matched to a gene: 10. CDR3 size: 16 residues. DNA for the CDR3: TGCGCCAGCAGCGTATACCCAGGGGGTTCCTCCTACGAGCAGTACTTC. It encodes CASSVYPGGSSYEQYF.

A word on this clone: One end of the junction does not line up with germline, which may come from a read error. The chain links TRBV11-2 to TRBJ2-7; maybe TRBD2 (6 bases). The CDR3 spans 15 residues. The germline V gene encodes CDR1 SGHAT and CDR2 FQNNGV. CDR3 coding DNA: TGTGCCAGCAGCGTAGACGTCGGGGGAGTGGGCGAGCAGTACTTC. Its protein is CASSVDVGGVGEQYF.

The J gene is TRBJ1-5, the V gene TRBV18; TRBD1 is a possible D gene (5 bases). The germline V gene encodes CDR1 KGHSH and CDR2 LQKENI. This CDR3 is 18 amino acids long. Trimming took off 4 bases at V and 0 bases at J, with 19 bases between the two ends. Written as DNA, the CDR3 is TGTGCCAGCTCACTTTTCGGAAGCCGGGACTATAGCAATCAGCCCCAGCATTTT. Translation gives CASSLFGSRDYSNQPQHF.

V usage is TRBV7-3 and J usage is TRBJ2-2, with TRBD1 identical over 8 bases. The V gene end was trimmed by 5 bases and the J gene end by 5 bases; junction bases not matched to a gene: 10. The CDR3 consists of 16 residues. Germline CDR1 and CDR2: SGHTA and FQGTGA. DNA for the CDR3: TGTGCCAGCAGCGCGTCCGGGACAGGCTCGACCGGGGAGCTGTTTTTT. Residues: CASSASGTGSTGELFF. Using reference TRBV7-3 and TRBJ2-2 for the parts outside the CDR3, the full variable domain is GAGVSQTPSNKVTEKGKYVELRCDPISGHTALYWYRQSLGQGPEFLIYFQGTGAADDSGLPNDRFFAVRPEGSVSTLKIQRTERGDSAVYLCASSASGTGSTGELFFGEGSRLTVL.

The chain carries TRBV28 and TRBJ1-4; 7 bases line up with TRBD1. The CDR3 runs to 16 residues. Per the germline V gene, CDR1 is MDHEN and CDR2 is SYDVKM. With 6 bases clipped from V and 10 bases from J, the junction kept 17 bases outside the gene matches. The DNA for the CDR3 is TGTGCCAGCAGCGCAGAACAGGGGAGAGGGGGAGTAAAACTGTTTTTT. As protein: CASSAEQGRGGVKLFF.

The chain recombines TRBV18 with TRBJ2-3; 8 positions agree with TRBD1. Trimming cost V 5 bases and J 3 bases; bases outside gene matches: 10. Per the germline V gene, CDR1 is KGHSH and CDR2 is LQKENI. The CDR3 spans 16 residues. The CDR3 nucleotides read TGTGCCAGCTCATCCTTCCAGGGGGCGAGTACAGATACGCAGTATTTT. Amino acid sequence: CASSSFQGASTDTQYF.

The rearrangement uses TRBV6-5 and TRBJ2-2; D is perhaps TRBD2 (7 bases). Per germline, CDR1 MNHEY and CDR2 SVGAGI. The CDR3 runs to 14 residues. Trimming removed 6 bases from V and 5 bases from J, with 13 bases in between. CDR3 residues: CASRGGGRTGELFF. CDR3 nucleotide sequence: TGTGCCAGCAGAGGCGGGGGCCGGACCGGGGAGCTGTTTTTT.

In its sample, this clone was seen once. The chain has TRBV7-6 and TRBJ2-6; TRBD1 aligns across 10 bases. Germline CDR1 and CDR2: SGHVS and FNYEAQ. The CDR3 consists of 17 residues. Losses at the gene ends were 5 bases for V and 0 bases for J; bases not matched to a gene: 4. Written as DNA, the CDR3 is TGTGCCAGCAGCACCCGACAGGGGGCCTCTGGGGCCAACGTCCTGACTTTC. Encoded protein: CASSTRQGASGANVLTF.

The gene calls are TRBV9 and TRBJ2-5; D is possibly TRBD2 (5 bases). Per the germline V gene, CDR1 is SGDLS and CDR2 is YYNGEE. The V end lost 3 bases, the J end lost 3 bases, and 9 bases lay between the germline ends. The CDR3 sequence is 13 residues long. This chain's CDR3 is CASSGGPKETQYF. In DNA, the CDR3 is TGTGCCAGCAGCGGAGGGCCGAAAGAGACCCAGTACTTC.

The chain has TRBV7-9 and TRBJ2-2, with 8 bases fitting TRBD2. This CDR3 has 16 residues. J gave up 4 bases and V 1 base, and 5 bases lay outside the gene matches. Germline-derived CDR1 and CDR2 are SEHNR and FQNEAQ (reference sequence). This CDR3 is CASSLGAGGRTGELFF. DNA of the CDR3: TGTGCCAGCAGCTTAGGGGCGGGGGGACGCACCGGGGAGCTGTTTTTT.

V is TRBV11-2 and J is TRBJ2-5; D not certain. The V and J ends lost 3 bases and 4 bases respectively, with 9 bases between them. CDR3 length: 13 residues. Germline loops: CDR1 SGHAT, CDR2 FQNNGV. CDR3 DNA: TGTGCCAGCAGCTTCCTCCCCAGAGAGACCCAGTACTTC. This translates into CASSFLPRETQYF.

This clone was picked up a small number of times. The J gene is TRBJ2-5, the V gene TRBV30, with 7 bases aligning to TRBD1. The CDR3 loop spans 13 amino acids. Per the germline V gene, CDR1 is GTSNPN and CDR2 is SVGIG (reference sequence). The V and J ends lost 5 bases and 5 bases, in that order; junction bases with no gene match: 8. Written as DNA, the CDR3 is TGTGCCTGGGCCCCAGGGGGTGGGGAGACCCAGTACTTC. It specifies CAWAPGGGETQYF.